These 4 T cell receptor beta chains originate from one sample sequenced in a study of T cells in localized non-small cell lung cancer. The assay was immunoSEQ multiplex PCR, and TCRdb's table has in-frame clones only and misses some. The sample contains over 15,000 clones, approximately 90% of which appear only once. Sequencing was performed on peripheral blood, taken before any cancer treatment. Receptors were obtained from a woman aged 35-70 years with stage I lung adenocarcinoma.

The CDR3 DNA reads as TGTGCCAGCAGTCCCGGACAGTACAATGAAAAACTGTTTTTT. Protein: CASSPGQYNEKLFF. This chain joins TRBV11-2 and TRBJ1-4; D possibly corresponds to TRBD1 (6 bases). V was trimmed by 6 bases and J by 5 bases, leaving 13 bases between them. From germline, CDR1 is SGHAT and CDR2 FQNNGV. The CDR3 totals 14 residues.

V is TRBV29-1 and J is TRBJ1-2; 7 bases agree with TRBD1. V shed 7 bases and J 8 bases; nucleotides not matched to a gene: 13. This CDR3 has 13 residues. Per germline, CDR1 SQVTM and CDR2 ANQGSEA. The CDR3 bases are TGCAGCGCTCGAATCGACAGGGACGGGGGCTACACCTTC. Protein sequence: CSARIDRDGGYTF.

The gene calls are TRBV2 and TRBJ2-7; the match to TRBD1 covers 7 bases. This CDR3 spans 14 amino acids. Trimming at V came to 8 bases and at J to 5 bases, leaving 12 bases not matched to a gene. Germline CDR1 is SNHLY and CDR2 is FYNNEI. The CDR3 sequence: CASYMDRPRDEQYF. The DNA for the CDR3 is TGTGCCAGCTATATGGACAGGCCCCGGGACGAGCAGTACTTC. Full variable domain (missing parts from reference TRBV2 and TRBJ2-7): EPEVTQTPSHQVTQMGQEVILRCVPISNHLYFYWYRQILGQKVEFLVSFYNNEISEKSEIFDDQFSVERPDGSNFTLKIRSTKLEDSAMYFCASYMDRPRDEQYFGPGTRLTVT.

This clone has just one count. This sequence joins TRBV11-2 and TRBJ2-2; D gene unclear. There are 13 residues in the CDR3. V lost 1 base and J lost 7, with 7 bases in between. Germline loops: CDR1 SGHAT, CDR2 FQNNGV. The DNA for the CDR3 is TGTGCCAGCAGCTTAGGTGCTCTCGGGGAGCTGTTTTTT. It encodes CASSLGALGELFF.